These 3 T cell receptor beta chains came from one sample sequenced in a study of tumor and adjacent non-tumor tissue in lung cancer. A modified ARM-PCR protocol with three rounds of nested PCR amplified TCRbeta. Each CDR3 protein gets one entry after TCRdb re-called the multiplex PCR reads with MiXCR. The sample contains 90,000 to 100,000 distinct CDR3 sequences, roughly 80% of which appear only once. RNA was extracted from bulk tissue without any cell sorting. The normal lung tissue was taken more than 3 cm from the tumor edge. The sequencing sample was made of distant non-tumor lung tissue. The receptors were sampled from a man in his 60s with small cell lung cancer.

The genes are TRBV20-1 and TRBJ2-5, with 8 positions matching TRBD2. V dropped 0 bases and J dropped 9; count of bases not matched to a gene: 18. The CDR3 sequence is 17 residues long. Germline CDR1 and CDR2: DFQATT and SNEGSKA (reference sequence). This CDR3 is CSARDRETTGGALPQYF. CDR3 nucleotide sequence: TGCAGTGCTAGAGATCGGGAGACTACCGGGGGGGCGCTTCCCCAGTACTTC.

The chain combines TRBV20-1 with TRBJ2-1; 9 bases agree with TRBD2. Germline values: CDR1 DFQATT, CDR2 SNEGSKA (reference sequence). V was clipped by 3 bases and J by 9 bases; unmatched bases: 12. The CDR3 is made up of 15 amino acids. The chain's CDR3 is CSARDKLAGTSEQFF. The CDR3 region has the DNA TGCAGTGCTAGGGATAAGCTAGCGGGAACCAGTGAGCAGTTCTTC.

A word on this clonotype: The conserved phenylalanine or tryptophan normally closing the CDR3 is absent here, so this likely arose from a read error. J is TRBJ2-1 and V is TRBV10-3, with D possibly being TRBD2 (5 bases). The CDR3 extends over 16 amino acids. Germline-derived CDR1 and CDR2 are ENHRY and SYGVKD. CDR3 amino acids: CAISDSYSRAANEQFL. The CDR3 nucleotides read TGTGCTATCAGTGATTCATACAGTCGAGCGGCCAATGAGCAGTTCTTA.